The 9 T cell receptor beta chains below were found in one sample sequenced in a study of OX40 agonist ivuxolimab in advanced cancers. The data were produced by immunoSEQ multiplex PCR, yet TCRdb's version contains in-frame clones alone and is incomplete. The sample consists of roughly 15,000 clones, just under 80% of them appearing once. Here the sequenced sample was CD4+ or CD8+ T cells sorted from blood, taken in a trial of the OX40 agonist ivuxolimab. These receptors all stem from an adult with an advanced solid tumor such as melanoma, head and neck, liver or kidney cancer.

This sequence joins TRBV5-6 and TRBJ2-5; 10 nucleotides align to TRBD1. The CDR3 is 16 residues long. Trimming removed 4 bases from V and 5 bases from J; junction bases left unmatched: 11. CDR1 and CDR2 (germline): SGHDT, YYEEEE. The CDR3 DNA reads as TGTGCCAGCAGCCTTACCGGGACAGGGGTTAGGGAGACCCAGTACTTC. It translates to CASSLTGTGVRETQYF. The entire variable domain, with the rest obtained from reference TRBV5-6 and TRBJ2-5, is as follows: DAGVTQSPTHLIKTRGQQVTLRCSPKSGHDTVSWYQQALGQGPQFIFQYYEEEERQRGNFPDRFSGHQFPNYSSELNVNALLLGDSALYLCASSLTGTGVRETQYFGPGTRLLVL.

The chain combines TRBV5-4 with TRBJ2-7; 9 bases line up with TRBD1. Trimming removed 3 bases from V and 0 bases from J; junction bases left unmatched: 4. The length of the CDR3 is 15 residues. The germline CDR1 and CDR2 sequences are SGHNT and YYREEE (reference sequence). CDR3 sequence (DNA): TGTGCCAGCAGCTGGCTGGGACAGGGCTCCTACGAGCAGTACTTC. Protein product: CASSWLGQGSYEQYF.

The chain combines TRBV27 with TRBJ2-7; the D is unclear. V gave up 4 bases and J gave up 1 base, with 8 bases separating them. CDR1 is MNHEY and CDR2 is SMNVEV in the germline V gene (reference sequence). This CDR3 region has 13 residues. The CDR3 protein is CASSSPRSYEQYF. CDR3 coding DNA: TGTGCCAGCAGTTCGCCCAGGTCCTACGAGCAGTACTTC.

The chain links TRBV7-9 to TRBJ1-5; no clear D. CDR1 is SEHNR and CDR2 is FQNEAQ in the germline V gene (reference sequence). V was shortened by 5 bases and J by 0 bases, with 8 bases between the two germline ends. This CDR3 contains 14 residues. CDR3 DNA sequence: TGTGCCAGCAGCGCGATAGGTAGCAATCAGCCCCAGCATTTT. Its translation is CASSAIGSNQPQHF.

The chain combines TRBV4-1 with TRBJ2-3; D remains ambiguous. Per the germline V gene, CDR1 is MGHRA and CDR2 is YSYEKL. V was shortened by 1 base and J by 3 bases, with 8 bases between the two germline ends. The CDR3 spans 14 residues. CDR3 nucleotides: TGCGCCAGCAGCCAAGTTGGGCGGACAGATACGCAGTATTTT. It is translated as CASSQVGRTDTQYF.

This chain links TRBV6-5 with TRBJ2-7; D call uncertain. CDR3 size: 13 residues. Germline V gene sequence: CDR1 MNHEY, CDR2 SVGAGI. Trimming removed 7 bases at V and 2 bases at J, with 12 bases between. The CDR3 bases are TGTGCCAGCACAGAAAGGGTTACCTACGAGCAGTACTTC. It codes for CASTERVTYEQYF.

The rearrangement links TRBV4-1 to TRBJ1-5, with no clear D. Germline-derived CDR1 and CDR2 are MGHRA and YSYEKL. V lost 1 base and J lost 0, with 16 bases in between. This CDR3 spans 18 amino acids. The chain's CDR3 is CASSQGVQGGYSNQPQHF. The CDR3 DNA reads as TGCGCCAGCAGCCAAGGTGTACAAGGAGGCTATAGCAATCAGCCCCAGCATTTT.

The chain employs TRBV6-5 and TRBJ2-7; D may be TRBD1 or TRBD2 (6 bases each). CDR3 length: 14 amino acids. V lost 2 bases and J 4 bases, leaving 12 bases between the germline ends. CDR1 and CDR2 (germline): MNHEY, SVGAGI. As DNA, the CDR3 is TGTGCCAGCAGTTACAGGATAGGGGGGTACGAGCAGTACTTC. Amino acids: CASSYRIGGYEQYF.

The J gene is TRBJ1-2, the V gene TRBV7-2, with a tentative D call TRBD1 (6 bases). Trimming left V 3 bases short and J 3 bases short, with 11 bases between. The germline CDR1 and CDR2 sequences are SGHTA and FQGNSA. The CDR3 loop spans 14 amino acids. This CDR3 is CASSFWGRDYGYTF. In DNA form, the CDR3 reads TGTGCCAGCAGCTTCTGGGGGCGGGACTATGGCTACACCTTC.